The T cell receptor beta chain described here comes from a study of blood T cell repertoires in COVID-19. The participants were between about 18 and 90 years old and came from 24 US areas. What the recovered Cohort 3 donors had was two negative PCRs, clearance, or symptom resolution. The CDR3 covers 17 residues. Germline CDR1 KGHSH, CDR2 LQKENI. The trim removed 3 bases at V and 1 base at J, leaving 9 bases unmatched. This table comes from immunoSEQ multiplex PCR, and its TCRdb copy is limited to in-frame clones, with some not included. The data contain 200,000 to 250,000 clones, about 93% of them singletons.

Source material: PBMCs or T cells enriched from blood (not recorded which). This rearrangement joins TRBV18 to TRBJ2-1, with 7 bases lining up with TRBD2. The source is a woman between 18 and 29 years old who had recovered from COVID-19. CDR3 loop: CASSPPGGSWSYNEQFF. CDR3 nucleotides: TGTGCCAGCTCACCTCCGGGCGGGAGTTGGTCCTACAATGAGCAGTTCTTC.